This T cell receptor beta chain is from a study of shared clonotypes between healthy human individuals. Into CD45RA+ naive and CD45RA-negative memory subsets, the CD4+ cells were split. This CDR3 is 13 amino acids long. CDR1 and CDR2 (germline): SGHNT, YENEEA. The V end lost 3 bases, the J end lost 6 bases, and 8 bases lay between the germline ends. Produced via immunoSEQ multiplex PCR; TCRdb's table is partial and in-frame only. The repertoire holds roughly 300,000 clones, with more than 60% as singletons. Sequencing was done on a sample of memory CD4+ T cells sorted from blood. Subset defined: CD45RA-negative fraction. V gene TRBV11-3 combines with J gene TRBJ2-2; D not certain. The sequence was collected from a man under 40 in good health. The CDR3 region has the DNA TGTGCCAGCAGCTTTTCTAGTGCCGGGGAGCTGTTTTTT. Encoded protein: CASSFSSAGELFF.